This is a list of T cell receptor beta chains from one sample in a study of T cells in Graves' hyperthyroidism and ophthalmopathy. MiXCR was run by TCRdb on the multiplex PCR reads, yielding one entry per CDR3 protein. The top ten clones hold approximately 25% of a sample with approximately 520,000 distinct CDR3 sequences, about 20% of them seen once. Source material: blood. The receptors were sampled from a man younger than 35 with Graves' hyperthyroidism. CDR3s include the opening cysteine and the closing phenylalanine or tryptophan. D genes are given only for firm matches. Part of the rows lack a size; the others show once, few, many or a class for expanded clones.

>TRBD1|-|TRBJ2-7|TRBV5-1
CASSPRQGTTYEQYF
TGCGCCAGCAGCCCCAGACAGGGGACAACCTACGAGCAGTACTTC
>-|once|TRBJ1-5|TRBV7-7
CANFRRSLDYSNQPQHF
TGTGCCAACTTTCGGAGAAGCCTGGATTATAGCAATCAGCCCCAGCATTTT
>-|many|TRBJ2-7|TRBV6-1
CASSEVGRAFTQYF
TGTGCCAGCAGTGAAGTAGGCAGGGCCTTCACCCAGTACTTC
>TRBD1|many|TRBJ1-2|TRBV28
CASSLNRGLGYTF
TGTGCCAGCAGTTTGAATAGGGGGCTGGGCTACACCTTC
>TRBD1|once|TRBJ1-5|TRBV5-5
CASSMGQGRQPQHF
TGTGCCAGCAGCATGGGACAGGGGAGACAGCCCCAGCATTTT
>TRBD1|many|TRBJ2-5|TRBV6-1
CASRGTGVETQYF
TGTGCCAGCAGGGGGACAGGGGTGGAGACCCAGTACTTC
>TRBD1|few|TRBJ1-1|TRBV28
CASGSRGPWMNTEAFF
TGTGCCAGCGGGTCCAGGGGGCCTTGGATGAACACTGAAGCTTTCTTT
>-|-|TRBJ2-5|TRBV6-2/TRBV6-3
CASSSPRKSGTQYF
TGTGCCAGCAGTTCCCCCCGGAAGAGCGGGACCCAGTACTTC
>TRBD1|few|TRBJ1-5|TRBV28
CASRRTGGGRPQHF
TGTGCCAGCAGGCGGACAGGGGGGGGCCGGCCCCAGCATTTT
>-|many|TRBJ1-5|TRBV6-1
CASSELKGRQPQHF
TGTGCCAGCAGTGAATTGAAAGGAAGGCAGCCCCAGCATTTT
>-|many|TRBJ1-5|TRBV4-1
CASSQVQGDQPQHF
TGCGCCAGCAGCCAAGTCCAGGGCGATCAGCCCCAGCATTTT
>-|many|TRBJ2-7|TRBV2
CAGGAAPSSYEQYF
TGTGCCGGGGGGGCAGCGCCTAGCTCCTACGAGCAGTACTTC
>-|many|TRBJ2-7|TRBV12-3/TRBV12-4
CASSLGVQAPYEQYF
TGTGCCAGCAGTTTAGGGGTGCAGGCCCCCTACGAGCAGTACTTC
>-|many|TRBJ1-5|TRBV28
CASMGNQPQHF
TGTGCCAGCATGGGCAATCAGCCCCAGCATTTT
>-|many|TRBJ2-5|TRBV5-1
CASSAGTQGETQYF
TGCGCCAGCAGCGCCGGGACTCAAGGGGAGACCCAGTACTTC
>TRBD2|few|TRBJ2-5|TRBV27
CASSSGGVLQETQYF
TGTGCCAGCAGTTCCGGGGGGGTCCTCCAAGAGACCCAGTACTTC
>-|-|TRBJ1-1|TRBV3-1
CASSQGRGVIEAFF
TGTGCCAGCAGCCAAGGTCGGGGGGTCATTGAAGCTTTCTTT
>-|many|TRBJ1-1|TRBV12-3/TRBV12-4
CASSSGQYSEAFF
TGTGCCAGCAGTTCCGGACAGTATTCTGAAGCTTTCTTT
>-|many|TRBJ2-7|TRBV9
CASSPSGYSYEQYF
TGTGCCAGCAGCCCTTCAGGGTACTCCTACGAGCAGTACTTC
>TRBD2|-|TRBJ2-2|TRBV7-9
CASTLGGTTGELFF
TGTGCCAGCACCTTGGGGGGGACGACCGGGGAGCTGTTTTTT
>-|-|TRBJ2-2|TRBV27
CASCPPAGVPGELFF
TGTGCCAGCTGCCCTCCCGCCGGGGTGCCCGGGGAGCTGTTTTTT
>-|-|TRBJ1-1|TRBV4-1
CASSQAAGGSAEAFF
TGCGCCAGCAGCCAAGCCGCGGGGGGTTCGGCTGAAGCTTTCTTT
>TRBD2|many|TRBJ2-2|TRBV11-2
CASSALGRVGELFF
TGTGCCAGCAGCGCGCTGGGGAGGGTCGGGGAGCTGTTTTTT
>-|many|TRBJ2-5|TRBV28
CASSEGSKETQYF
TGTGCCAGCAGTGAAGGAAGTAAAGAGACCCAGTACTTC
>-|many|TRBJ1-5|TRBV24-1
CATSGGGNQPQHF
TGTGCCACCAGTGGAGGGGGCAATCAGCCCCAGCATTTT
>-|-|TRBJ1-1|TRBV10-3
CAISESALFPFGAFF
TGTGCCATCAGTGAGTCTGCCCTCTTCCCTTTCGGGGCTTTCTTT
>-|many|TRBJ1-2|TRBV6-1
CASTEGADPHYGYTF
TGTGCCAGCACCGAAGGGGCAGATCCTCACTATGGCTACACCTTC
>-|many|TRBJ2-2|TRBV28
CASSLRGGTGELFF
TGTGCCAGCAGTCTCAGGGGGGGGACCGGGGAGCTGTTTTTT
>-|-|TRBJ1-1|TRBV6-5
CASSYYPSGTEAFF
TGTGCCAGCAGTTACTATCCTAGCGGCACTGAAGCTTTCTTT
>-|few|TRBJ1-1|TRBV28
CASSPGLNTEALF
TGTGCCAGCAGTCCAGGGTTGAACACTGAAGCTTTATTT
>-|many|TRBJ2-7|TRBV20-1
CSASSSDMSYEQYF
TGCAGTGCTAGCTCCAGCGACATGTCCTACGAGCAGTACTTC
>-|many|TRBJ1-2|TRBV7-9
CASSPPVANYGYTF
TGTGCCAGCAGCCCTCCGGTAGCTAACTATGGCTACACCTTC
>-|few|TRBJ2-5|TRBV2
CASSALDGETQYF
TGTGCCAGCAGCGCACTAGATGGGGAGACCCAGTACTTC
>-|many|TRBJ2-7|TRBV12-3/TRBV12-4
CASSFRGWDEQYF
TGTGCCAGCAGTTTCAGGGGCTGGGACGAGCAGTACTTC
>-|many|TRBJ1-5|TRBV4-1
CASSRDGFNQPQHF
TGCGCCAGCAGCAGGGACGGATTCAATCAGCCCCAGCATTTT
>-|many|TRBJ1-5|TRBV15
CATRDSNQPQHF
TGTGCCACCCGGGACAGCAATCAGCCCCAGCATTTT
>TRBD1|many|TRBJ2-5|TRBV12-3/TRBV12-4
CASSLGSRTGGQETQYF
TGTGCCAGCAGTTTAGGGAGTAGGACAGGGGGCCAGGAGACCCAGTACTTC
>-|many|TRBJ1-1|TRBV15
CATSGDSGVWYAEAFF
TGTGCCACCAGCGGTGACAGCGGGGTATGGTACGCTGAAGCTTTCTTT
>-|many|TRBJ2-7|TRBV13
CASSLGRGHYEQYF
TGTGCCAGCAGCTTAGGGCGGGGGCACTACGAGCAGTACTTC
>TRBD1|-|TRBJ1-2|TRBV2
CASSRGRSYGYTF
TGTGCCAGCAGTAGGGGGCGAAGCTATGGCTACACCTTC
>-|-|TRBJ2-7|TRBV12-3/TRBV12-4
CASTSDQHEQYF
TGTGCCAGCACTTCAGACCAGCACGAGCAGTACTTC
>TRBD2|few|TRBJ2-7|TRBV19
CASRGGAAVNEQYF
TGTGCCAGCCGCGGGGGGGCAGCTGTCAACGAGCAGTACTTC